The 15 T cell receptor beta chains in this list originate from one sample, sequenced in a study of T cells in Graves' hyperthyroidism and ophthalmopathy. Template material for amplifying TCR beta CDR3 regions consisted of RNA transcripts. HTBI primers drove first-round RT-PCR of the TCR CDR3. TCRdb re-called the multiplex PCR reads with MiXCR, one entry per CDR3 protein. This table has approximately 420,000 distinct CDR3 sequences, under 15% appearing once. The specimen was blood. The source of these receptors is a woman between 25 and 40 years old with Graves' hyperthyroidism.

The CDR3 sequence is CASSIGLETSGTKNIQYF. The DNA of the CDR3 is TGTGCCAGTAGTATAGGTCTTGAGACTAGCGGCACCAAAAACATTCAGTACTTC. The chain couples TRBV19 to TRBJ2-4, with 9 bases that match TRBD2. Trimming cost V 1 base and J 2 bases; bases outside gene matches: 9. Germline V gives CDR1 LNHDA, CDR2 SQIVND (reference sequence). The CDR3 contains 18 residues.

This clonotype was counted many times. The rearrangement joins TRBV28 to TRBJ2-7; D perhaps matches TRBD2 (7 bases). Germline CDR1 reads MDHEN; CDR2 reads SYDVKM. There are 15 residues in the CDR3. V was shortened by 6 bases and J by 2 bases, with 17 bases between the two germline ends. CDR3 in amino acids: CASSPGGGEAYEQYF. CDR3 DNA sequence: TGTGCCAGCAGCCCTGGAGGGGGGGAAGCCTACGAGCAGTACTTC.

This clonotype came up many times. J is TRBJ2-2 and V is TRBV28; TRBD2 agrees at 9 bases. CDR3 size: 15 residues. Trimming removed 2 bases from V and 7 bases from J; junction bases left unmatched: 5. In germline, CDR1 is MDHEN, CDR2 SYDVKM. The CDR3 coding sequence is TGTGCCAGCAGTTTAGCGGGAGGGCCTATCGGGGAGCTGTTTTTT. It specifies CASSLAGGPIGELFF. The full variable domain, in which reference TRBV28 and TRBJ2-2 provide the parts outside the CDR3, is DVKVTQSSRYLVKRTGEKVFLECVQDMDHENMFWYRQDPGLGLRLIYFSYDVKMKEKGDIPEGYSVSREKKERFSLILESASTNQTSMYLCASSLAGGPIGELFFGEGSRLTVL.

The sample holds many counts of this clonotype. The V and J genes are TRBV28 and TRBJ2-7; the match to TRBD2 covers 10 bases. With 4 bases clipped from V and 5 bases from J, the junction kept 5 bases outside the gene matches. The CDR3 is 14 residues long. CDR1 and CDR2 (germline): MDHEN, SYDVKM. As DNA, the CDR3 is TGTGCCAGCAGTTGGTCCACTAGCGGGGACGAGCAGTACTTC. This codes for CASSWSTSGDEQYF.

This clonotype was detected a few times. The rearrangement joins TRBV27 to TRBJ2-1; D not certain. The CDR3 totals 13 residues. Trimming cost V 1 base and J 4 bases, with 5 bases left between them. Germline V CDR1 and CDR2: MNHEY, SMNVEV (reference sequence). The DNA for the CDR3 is TGTGCCAGCAGTTTATTAATGTACAATGAGCAGTTCTTC. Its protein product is CASSLLMYNEQFF.

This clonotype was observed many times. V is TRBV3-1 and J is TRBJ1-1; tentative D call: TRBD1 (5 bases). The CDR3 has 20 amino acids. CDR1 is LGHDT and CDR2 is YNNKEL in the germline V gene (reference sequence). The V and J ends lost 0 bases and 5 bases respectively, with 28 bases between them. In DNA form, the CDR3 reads TGTGCCAGCAGCCAAGAAGAGGTAGTTTTCGGAGCCACCGGGGGGACTGAAGCTTTCTTT. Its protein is CASSQEEVVFGATGGTEAFF.

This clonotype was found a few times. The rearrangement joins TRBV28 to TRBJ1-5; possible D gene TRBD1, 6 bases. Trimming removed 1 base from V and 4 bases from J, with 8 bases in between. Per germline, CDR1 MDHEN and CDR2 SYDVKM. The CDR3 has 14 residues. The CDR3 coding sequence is TGTGCCAGCAGTTTATCAGGGGTTAATCAGCCCCAGCATTTT. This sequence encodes CASSLSGVNQPQHF.

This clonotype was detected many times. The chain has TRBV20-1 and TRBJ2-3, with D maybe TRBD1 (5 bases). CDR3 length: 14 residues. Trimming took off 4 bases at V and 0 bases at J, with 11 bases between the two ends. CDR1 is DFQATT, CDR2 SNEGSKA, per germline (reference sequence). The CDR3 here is CSATDRISTDTQYF. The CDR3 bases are TGCAGTGCTACCGACAGAATAAGCACAGATACGCAGTATTTT.

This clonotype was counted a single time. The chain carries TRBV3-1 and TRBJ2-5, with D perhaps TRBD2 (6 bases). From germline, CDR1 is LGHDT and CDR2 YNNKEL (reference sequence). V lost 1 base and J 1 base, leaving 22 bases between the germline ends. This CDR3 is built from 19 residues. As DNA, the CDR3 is TGTGCCAGCAGCCAAGGTTTGTCTAACGGGAGAGGGCTCCAAGAGACCCAGTACTTC. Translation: CASSQGLSNGRGLQETQYF.

CDR3 sequence: CATNPGQGSDTQYF. CDR3 in DNA: TGTGCCACCAATCCGGGACAGGGATCAGATACGCAGTATTTT. The rearrangement links TRBV24-1 to TRBJ2-3, with 9 bases lining up with TRBD1. The length of the CDR3 is 14 residues. The V gene end was trimmed by 8 bases and the J gene end by 4 bases; junction bases not matched to a gene: 6. Per the germline V gene, CDR1 is KGHDR and CDR2 is SFDVKD.

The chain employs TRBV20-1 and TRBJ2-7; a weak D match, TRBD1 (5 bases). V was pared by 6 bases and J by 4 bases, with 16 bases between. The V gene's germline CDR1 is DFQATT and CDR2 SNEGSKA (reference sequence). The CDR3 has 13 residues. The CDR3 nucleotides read TGCAGTGCAATCCGACAGCACTTTTACGAGCAGTACTTC. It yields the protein CSAIRQHFYEQYF.

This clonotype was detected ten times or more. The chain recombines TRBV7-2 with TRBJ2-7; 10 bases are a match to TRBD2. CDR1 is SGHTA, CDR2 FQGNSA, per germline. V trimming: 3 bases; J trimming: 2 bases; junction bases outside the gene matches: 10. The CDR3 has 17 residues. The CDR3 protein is CASSFRASGSVPYEQYF. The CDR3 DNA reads TGTGCCAGCAGCTTCCGGGCTAGCGGGAGCGTCCCCTACGAGCAGTACTTC.

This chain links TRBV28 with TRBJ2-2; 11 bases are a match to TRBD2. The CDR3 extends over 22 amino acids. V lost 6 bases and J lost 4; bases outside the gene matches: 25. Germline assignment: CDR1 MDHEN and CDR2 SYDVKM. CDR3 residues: CASRLKWGKTGLAGIPTGELFF. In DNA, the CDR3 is TGTGCCAGCAGATTAAAGTGGGGGAAAACAGGACTAGCGGGTATCCCCACCGGGGAGCTGTTTTTT.

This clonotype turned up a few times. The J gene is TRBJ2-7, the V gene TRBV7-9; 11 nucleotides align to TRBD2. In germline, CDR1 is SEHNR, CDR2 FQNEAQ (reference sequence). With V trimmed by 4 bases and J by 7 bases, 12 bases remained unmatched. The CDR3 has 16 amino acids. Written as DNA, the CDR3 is TGTGCCAGCAGCTATGGGAGCGGGACTAGCGGTTTAGAGCAGTACTTC. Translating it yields CASSYGSGTSGLEQYF. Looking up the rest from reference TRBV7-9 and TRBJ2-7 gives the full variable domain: DTGVSQNPRHKITKRGQNVTFRCDPISEHNRLYWYRQTLGQGPEFLTYFQNEAQLEKSRLLSDRFSAERPKGSFSTLEIQRTEQGDSAMYLCASSYGSGTSGLEQYFGPGTRLTVT.

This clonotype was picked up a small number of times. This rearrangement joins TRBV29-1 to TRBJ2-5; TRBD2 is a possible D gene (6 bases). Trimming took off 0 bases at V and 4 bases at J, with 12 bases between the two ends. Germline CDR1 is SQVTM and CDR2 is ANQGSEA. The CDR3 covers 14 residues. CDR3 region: CSVEDGGRGETQYF. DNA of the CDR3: TGCAGCGTTGAAGATGGAGGGCGCGGAGAGACCCAGTACTTC.